Listed below are T cell receptor beta chains from one sample, sequenced in a study of T cell clonotyping in hematopoietic cell transplantation. The method was immunoSEQ multiplex PCR; TCRdb's version includes in-frame clones alone and lacks a portion of them. The sample yields 75,000 to 95,000 clones, roughly 95% seen once. The input for sequencing was peripheral blood mononuclear cells, taken before stem cell transplant. Source of these receptors: a woman between 45 and 65 years old with acute myeloid leukemia. Some clones in this sample may be carry-over from other donors' samples. The CDR3 runs from the conserved cysteine through the conserved F or W. The order of the fields is CDR3 protein, CDR3 DNA, D gene, V gene, clone size, J gene. A D gene is named only where the DNA matches it firmly. Not every row has a clone size; where given, it reads once, few, many or a size class.

CDR3 protein: CSADLGDTEAFF
CDR3 DNA: TGCAGCGCCGACCTAGGGGACACTGAAGCTTTCTTT
D gene: NA
V gene: TRBV29-1
clone size: NA
J gene: TRBJ1-1

CDR3 protein: CASSLGQGRSETQYF
CDR3 DNA: TGTGCCAGCAGCTTAGGACAGGGGCGATCAGAGACCCAGTACTTC
D gene: TRBD1
V gene: TRBV11-2
clone size: NA
J gene: TRBJ2-5

CDR3 protein: CASILDSLEQYF
CDR3 DNA: TGTGCCAGCATCCTGGACAGCCTCGAGCAGTACTTC
D gene: NA
V gene: TRBV6-1
clone size: few
J gene: TRBJ2-7

CDR3 protein: CASSLRPENTGELFF
CDR3 DNA: TGTGCCAGCAGCTTGCGTCCAGAGAACACCGGGGAGCTGTTTTTT
D gene: NA
V gene: TRBV5-6
clone size: NA
J gene: TRBJ2-2

CDR3 protein: CASSSGWDRGYEQYF
CDR3 DNA: TGCGCCAGCAGCTCCGGATGGGACAGGGGCTACGAGCAGTACTTC
D gene: TRBD1
V gene: TRBV5-1
clone size: NA
J gene: TRBJ2-7

CDR3 protein: CASSEFGEGYGYTF
CDR3 DNA: TGTGCCAGCAGTGAATTTGGAGAGGGCTATGGCTACACCTTC
D gene: NA
V gene: TRBV25-1
clone size: NA
J gene: TRBJ1-2

CDR3 protein: CASSVRVGETQYF
CDR3 DNA: TGTGCCAGCAGCGTACGAGTGGGGGAGACCCAGTACTTC
D gene: NA
V gene: TRBV11-3
clone size: NA
J gene: TRBJ2-5

CDR3 protein: CASSDARGADTQYF
CDR3 DNA: TGTGCCAGCAGTGACGCAAGGGGTGCAGATACGCAGTATTTT
D gene: NA
V gene: TRBV6-4
clone size: NA
J gene: TRBJ2-3

CDR3 protein: CASSLGDRANNSPLHF
CDR3 DNA: TGTGCCAGCAGCTTGGGGGACAGGGCAAATAATTCACCCCTCCACTTT
D gene: TRBD1
V gene: TRBV5-5
clone size: NA
J gene: TRBJ1-6

CDR3 protein: CASSPPGLREKLFF
CDR3 DNA: TGTGCCAGCAGCCCCCCGGGCCTTCGTGAAAAACTGTTTTTT
D gene: NA
V gene: TRBV11-2
clone size: NA
J gene: TRBJ1-4

CDR3 protein: CASRVTSGGSGHIQYF
CDR3 DNA: TGTGCCAGCAGAGTCACTAGCGGAGGGAGTGGGCACATTCAGTACTTC
D gene: TRBD2
V gene: TRBV7-2
clone size: NA
J gene: TRBJ2-4

CDR3 protein: CASSPSGGYYGYTF
CDR3 DNA: TGTGCCAGCTCACCATCAGGGGGTTACTATGGCTACACCTTC
D gene: TRBD1
V gene: TRBV18
clone size: NA
J gene: TRBJ1-2

CDR3 protein: CASSPGPGTNTGELFF
CDR3 DNA: TGTGCTAGCAGCCCGGGGCCAGGGACGAACACCGGGGAGCTGTTTTTT
D gene: NA
V gene: TRBV7-7
clone size: NA
J gene: TRBJ2-2

CDR3 protein: CASSPRSRGTGELFF
CDR3 DNA: TGTGCCAGCAGCCCCAGGAGTAGAGGCACCGGGGAGCTGTTTTTT
D gene: NA
V gene: TRBV11-3
clone size: NA
J gene: TRBJ2-2

CDR3 protein: CASGGTLINQPQHF
CDR3 DNA: TGTGCCAGCGGCGGGACCTTAATCAATCAGCCCCAGCATTTT
D gene: NA
V gene: TRBV6-1
clone size: NA
J gene: TRBJ1-5

CDR3 protein: CASSRVPGTGNEKLFF
CDR3 DNA: TGTGCCAGTAGTAGAGTTCCCGGGACAGGGAATGAAAAACTGTTTTTT
D gene: TRBD1
V gene: TRBV19
clone size: NA
J gene: TRBJ1-4

CDR3 protein: CASSLGQGGQNIQYF
CDR3 DNA: TGTGCCAGCAGTTTGGGACAGGGAGGCCAAAACATTCAGTACTTC
D gene: TRBD1
V gene: TRBV28
clone size: once
J gene: TRBJ2-4

CDR3 protein: CASEGPGSGRGYEQYF
CDR3 DNA: TGTGCCAGCGAGGGCCCAGGCAGCGGGAGGGGGTACGAGCAGTACTTC
D gene: TRBD2
V gene: TRBV6-6
clone size: NA
J gene: TRBJ2-7